This T cell receptor beta chain was captured in a study of cytomegalovirus exposure and HLA in healthy donors (dated by TCRdb to the late 2010s). With respect to the entire study: An earlier analysis of roughly 630 of the donors reported 276 Gb of sequence data and 100 million to 140 million unique TCR beta sequences from 150 million to 200 million T cells. An early release covering approximately 600 HLA-typed donors comprised about 310 gigabases of sequencing data and approximately 80 million unique TCR sequences. Among the roughly 400 genotyped donors, more than 70% belonged to the genetic ancestry cluster associated with self-reported Caucasian donors. The study was designed to test whether signatures of past pathogen exposure could be identified by cataloging public T cell receptors. Using immunosequencing, the study profiled T cell repertoires from about 610 subjects and related those repertoires to cytomegalovirus serostatus. Besides the first cohort of under 700 subjects, a separate validation cohort made up of 95 to 150 different subjects was used. To predict cytomegalovirus infection status, the study combined high-throughput TCR immunosequencing, statistical association of individual TCRs with disease status, and machine learning. A later analysis re-analyzed previously published TCR beta repertoires from 650 to 800 donors and added high-resolution HLA genotyping to study TCR occurrence patterns. The later analysis used no new phenotypic data to find candidate immune exposures, relying instead on TCR beta sequences and their occurrence across donors. In an earlier analysis of a few hundred of the donors, high-throughput TCR beta sequencing was used to judge whether each TCR beta V gene segment behaved as functional or pseudogenic. Donor age, sex, ethnicity and CMV serostatus were compiled together with the repertoire data. Genome-wide SNP genotypes for about 55% of the roughly 670 donors were used in a later genetic analysis, which treated that subset as a discovery cohort. Every discovery cohort repertoire had been produced on one sequencing platform. Class I and class II HLA loci were covered by the typing at four-digit resolution. Typing coverage varied by locus: roughly 620-640 donors for A, B, C, DRB1 and DQB1; 500 to 550 for DQA1; nearly 610 for DPA1; fewer than 480 for DPB1. Roughly five DR-DQ haplotypes were handled as single units for association and clustering because linkage in the cohort was strong. Among around 400 genotyped donors of the cohort, an average of approximately 230,000 unique TCR beta nucleotide sequences were sequenced per donor, around 20% of them non-productive.

The cohort consisted of hundreds of healthy bone marrow donors. At the time of sampling, all cohort members were nominally healthy, though unrecorded immune exposures were likely present. CMV serostatus was positive for 289 and negative for about half of the roughly 700 cohort members, and was not recorded for this donor. Each donor provided a peripheral blood sample, and peripheral blood mononuclear cells were used for TCR beta sequencing. The Qiagen DNeasy Blood Extraction Kit was used to extract genomic DNA from the blood cell samples. On the study overall, not on this receptor specifically: In a later analysis, TCR association rates were found to vary across HLA loci, with the most associated TCRs seen for DRB1 alleles and the fewest for HLA-C alleles. Most CMV-associated TCR beta chains appeared to be HLA-restricted in a later analysis, and the HLA associations seemed to be driven largely by CMV exposure. Fewer than 20 rarely observed V segments, including chromosome 9 orphons, were excluded from the earlier analysis of 550 to 700 of the donors because counts were too low. The classifier was reported to diagnose cytomegalovirus status with high specificity and sensitivity in both the original cohort and the validation cohort. Because the 87-base-pair reads could not distinguish some IMGT-functional V segments, including TRBV6-2 and TRBV6-3, those segments were excluded. A later analysis associated 15,000 to 20,000 TCR beta sequences with specific HLA alleles at a false discovery rate of 0.05. In a later genetic analysis, a missense DCLRE1C variant was associated with V-gene and J-gene trimming of TCR beta chains, and the association was replicated in an independent cohort. A later analysis found that HLA-associated TCR beta chains were more clonally expanded and had lower generation probabilities than equally common non-associated chains. Immune exposure information for the cohort was limited to CMV serostatus. The cohort was sequenced for TCR beta chains only, and without alpha or paired-chain data the features that could be detected were limited. In a later analysis, several top co-occurrence clusters were reported to appear linked to parvovirus B19, influenza, CMV and Epstein-Barr virus. A further reported finding was that TCR beta sequences accurately predicted the HLA-A and HLA-B alleles for most subjects in the first cohort. The study gave a list of 150 to 200 TCR beta chains associated with cytomegalovirus. It was suggested by the authors that the approach could potentially be generalized to other disease states and immunological phenotypes. When HLA alleles, especially DR and DQ, strongly co-occurred, TCR associations were difficult to assign to individual alleles. Across donors, most TCR sequences were observed very rarely, whereas some public TCRs were present in many individuals. Presence/absence analyses assumed roughly uniform sequencing depth across donors, an assumption that may not hold. In a later genetic analysis, fewer N-insertions in productive TCRs were reported among donors in an Asian-associated ancestry cluster than the 666-donor mean. HLA typing was unavailable for some donors at each locus, so association tests used only the typed subset. A cluster of highly shared sequence variants was judged likely to represent a technical artifact of the sequencing pipeline. Linkage disequilibrium might explain the correlated functional status among segregating V segments, but an unknown experimental factor could not be excluded. In vitro tests confirmed that a few of the cytomegalovirus-associated TCR beta chains recognize cytomegalovirus antigens. Broadly in line with IMGT annotations, most TCR beta V segments showed up in productive rearrangements about 90% or about 30% of the time in an earlier analysis of several hundred of the donors.

This clone came up a few times. The antigen this receptor binds is unknown. No quality values exist for individual bases; no much larger clone is one base distant. The CDR3 holds 16 amino acids from the cysteine to the phenylalanine. Solely the CDR3 DNA is kept, with 48 bases framed from the first base. The V end loses 2 bases and the J end loses 5 bases, and a stretch of 18 bases separates them. CDR1 and CDR2, per the germline V gene (reference sequence), are MNHEY and SMNVEV. The library was obtained by the immunoSEQ multiplex PCR assay. The multiplex PCR relied on a mix of 60 forward primers for TCR Vbeta segments and 13 reverse primers for TCR Jbeta segments. A multiplex PCR assay on genomic DNA amplified the CDR3 region of rearranged TCR beta genes. The Illumina HiSeq System was used to sequence the amplified TCR beta libraries as 87-base-pair reads. Concerning the study's data processing: Across the roughly 670 repertoires, a later analysis counted 80 million or so unique TCR beta chains, approximately 12 million of which were shared by at least two donors. A nearest-neighbor algorithm error-corrected the raw reads and collapsed the reads into unique sequences, merging closely related sequences to remove PCR and sequencing errors. Alignment of CDR3 sequences to IMGT reference sequences was used to assign V, D and J gene segments. Each retained sequence needed at least a six-nucleotide match to both a V gene segment and a J gene segment. A rearrangement counted as productive if the CDR3 had no stop codons and remained in frame with V and J, and every other rearrangement counted as non-productive. CDR3 was defined according to IMGT convention as the region running from the second conserved V-encoded cysteine to the conserved J-encoded phenylalanine. In an earlier analysis of 550 to 650 of the donors, sequences lacking an unambiguous match to a single V gene segment were excluded. In an earlier analysis of approximately 610 of the donors, V segments were called functional above 56.7% productive rearrangements and were called segregating when the between-donor standard deviation exceeded 5%. A statistical classification framework was developed to diagnose cytomegalovirus status using the catalog of TCR beta chain sequences. A later analysis assigned V and J genes by comparing TCR nucleotide sequences with IMGT/GENE-DB human TR gene sequences. Using the TCRdist pipeline, a later analysis assigned CDR3 sequences along with most-parsimonious VDJ recombination scenarios. A later analysis defined each TCR beta chain by its CDR3 amino acid sequence plus V-gene family, and excluded reads lacking a unique V-gene family. As a way to deal with suspected cross-contamination and a sequencing artifact, a later analysis dropped more than 500 nucleotide sequences that were highly shared and had low generation probability. In a later analysis, a clonal expansion index for each public chain was calculated from normalized within-repertoire ranks of inferred template counts. In a later analysis, generation probabilities were computed using a VDJ recombination model fitted to out-of-frame rearrangements, and the results were checked against IGoR. In a later analysis, TCR-TCR, TCR-HLA and TCR-CMV co-occurrence was scored with hypergeometric tests, and a repertoire-size bias correction was applied to TCR pairs. A later analysis estimated false discovery rates by permuting HLA or CMV assignments 20 times. In a later analysis, co-occurring TCRs were grouped with DBSCAN, and TCRdist sequence similarity was added when clustering was performed within HLA-allele-positive subsets. Repertoires with fewer than 30,000 or more than 120,000 public chains, plus five repertoires with anomalous nucleotide sharing, were excluded from co-occurrence clustering. Imported from immuneACCESS, the table was reduced by TCRdb to in-frame sequences with V and J called. These copies leave out some clones; in studies compared against another copy, an unresolved V gene accounts for under half, and the cause of the remainder is not known. V, J and clone size were drawn from that table, and D and trimming were deduced from the DNA. Counted in this sample were around 150,000 clones; 60% to 75% of them appeared once. Together, the top ten hold about 1.5% of the sample.

The receptor was isolated from a human donor in good health. The rearranged segments are TRBV27 and TRBJ1-1, and possibly TRBD1, on 5 matching bases. The sequencing input was PBMCs. The CDR3 reads CASSLSMGGGGTEAFF. The nucleotides read TGTGCCAGCAGTTTAAGTATGGGGGGGGGTGGGACTGAAGCTTTCTTT.